This T cell receptor (beta chain) was captured by sequencing in a study of OX40 agonist ivuxolimab in advanced cancers. Describing the broader study: Ivuxolimab, which targeted the costimulatory receptor OX40 (CD134), was an agonistic, fully human IgG2 monoclonal antibody. The dose-escalation cohort was over 70% male with a mean age of about 60 years, ranging from about 23 to 85. The point of sequencing TCRbeta in the periphery was to test whether ivuxolimab changed TCR sequence diversity and drove clonal T-cell expansion. The paper describes the monotherapy dose-escalation part (N of about 47 patients) of the phase I trial of ivuxolimab. Patients were allowed to have had prior anti-PD-1, anti-PD-L1 or anti-CTLA-4 therapy, and approximately 40% of the dose-escalation patients had been treated with checkpoint inhibitors. Of the 50 or so patients in dose escalation, 19 had hepatocellular carcinoma, about 15 had melanoma, 9 had renal cell carcinoma and 9 had head and neck cancer. Intravenous ivuxolimab was administered to patients every 2 weeks at six dose levels: 0.01, 0.1, 0.3, 1.5, 3 and 10 mg/kg. Three dose-escalation patients achieved partial responses, one with hepatocellular carcinoma and two with cutaneous melanoma. Results the study describes overall, beyond this receptor: On average, CD8+ T cells showed more expanded clones than CD4+ T cells after ivuxolimab. At doses of 0.1 to 3.0 mg/kg, clonal expansion of both CD4+ and CD8+ blood T cells was observed from baseline to week 6. In partial responders in the 0.1-3.0 mg/kg groups, normalized peripheral clonal expansion was found to be among the lowest, especially among CD8+ T cells. Low levels of normalized T-cell clonal expansion were also seen in some nonresponding patients. Antigen specificity was not determined for the clonally expanded peripheral T cells.

Sequences MNHNS (CDR1) and SASEGT (CDR2) are obtained from the germline V gene. V and J lose 3 bases and 4 bases, and a span of 10 bases separates them. The CDR3 runs 14 residues from the cysteine to the phenylalanine. Here the CDR3 DNA is all that survives: 42 bases in frame from base 1. For sequencing of the TCRbeta CDR3 region, genomic DNA was extracted from the sorted cells. TCRbeta CDR3 regions were sequenced using the immunoSEQ Assay. TCRdb holds this immuneACCESS table with in-frame rearrangements only. Some clones are missing; in checked studies, unresolved V genes explain under half, and the rest has no known cause. This sample has 35,000 or so clones in its table, and 76% of those were observed once. Roughly 25% of the sample is held by the ten biggest clonotypes. This clone was found a few times. It lacks a known antigen. The record has no base qualities; no much larger clone is one base away.

The trial excluded patients who had a history of autoimmune disease or were on systemic immunosuppression. Peripheral blood for TCR sequencing was collected from all dose cohorts at baseline, on cycle 4 day 1, and on cycle 7 day 1. Samples were obtained from an open-label, multicenter, first-in-human phase I dose-escalation trial of ivuxolimab. The trial enrolled adults with locally advanced or metastatic head and neck squamous cell, hepatocellular, melanoma or renal cell carcinoma. CD4+ and CD8+ T cells were sorted separately from peripheral blood before TCR sequencing. The sample in question was CD4+ or CD8+ T cells sorted from blood, obtained in a trial of the OX40 agonist ivuxolimab. Recombination joined TRBV6-1 with TRBJ1-3; confidence is insufficient to name the D gene. The TCR comes from an adult with an advanced solid tumor such as melanoma, head and neck, liver or kidney cancer. Here the CDR3 is given as CASSEGTGGNTIYF. The DNA sequence reads TGTGCCAGCAGTGAGGGCACCGGCGGAAACACCATATATTTT.